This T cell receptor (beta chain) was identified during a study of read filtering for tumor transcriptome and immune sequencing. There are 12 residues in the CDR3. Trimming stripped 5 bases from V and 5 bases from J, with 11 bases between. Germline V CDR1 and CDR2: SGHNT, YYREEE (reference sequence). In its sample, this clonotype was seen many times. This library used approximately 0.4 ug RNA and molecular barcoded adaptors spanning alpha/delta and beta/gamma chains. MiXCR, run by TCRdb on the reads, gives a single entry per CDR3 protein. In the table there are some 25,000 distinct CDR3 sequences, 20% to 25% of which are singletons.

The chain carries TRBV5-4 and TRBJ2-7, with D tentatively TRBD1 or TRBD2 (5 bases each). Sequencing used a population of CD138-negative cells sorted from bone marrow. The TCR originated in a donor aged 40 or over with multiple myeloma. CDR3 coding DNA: TGTGCCAGCAGGTCCGGGACGGACGAGCAGTACTTC. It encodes CASRSGTDEQYF.